One and the same sample provided the 17 T cell receptor beta chains below, sequenced in a study of CD8+ T cells in alopecia areata. Indicated treatment: oral pan-JAK inhibitor, 5-10 mg twice daily. The sequencing template was cDNA reverse transcribed from extracted RNA. The assay was immunoSEQ multiplex PCR, and TCRdb's table has in-frame clones only and misses some. This sample has around 110,000 clones, with roughly 84% found just once. The material sequenced was CD8+ T cells sorted from blood, taken at week 24, from a patient treated with tofacitinib. Source of these receptors: a human donor with alopecia areata.

This chain uses TRBV5-1 with TRBJ2-7; D call uncertain. Germline V gene lookup returns CDR1 SGHRS and CDR2 YFSETQ. V was shortened by 4 bases and J by 7 bases, with 12 bases between the two germline ends. CDR3 length equals 12 residues. This CDR3 is CASSRLSTEQYF. CDR3 bases: TGCGCCAGCAGCCGCCTATCGACAGAGCAGTACTTC.

This clone was recorded once. The chain employs TRBV19 and TRBJ1-6, with D uncertain. The CDR3 has 13 residues. Trimming took 7 bases from V and 0 from J, leaving 4 bases between them. Germline CDR1 and CDR2: LNHDA and SQIVND (reference sequence). The CDR3 region has the DNA TGTGCCAGTAACAGCTCCTATAATTCACCCCTCCACTTT. This gives the protein CASNSSYNSPLHF.

The rearrangement links TRBV19 to TRBJ1-1, with D maybe TRBD1 (5 bases). Trimming stripped 5 bases from V and 5 bases from J, with 12 bases between. The CDR3 totals 13 residues. CDR1 and CDR2 (germline): LNHDA, SQIVND (reference sequence). CDR3 nucleotides: TGTGCCAGTAGTGAGGGGAGGTGGACTGAAGCTTTCTTT. Translated: CASSEGRWTEAFF.

The rearrangement links TRBV7-6 to TRBJ2-5, with 7 bases fitting TRBD1. V lost 3 bases, J lost 4 bases, and 5 bases stayed unmatched. The CDR3 consists of 14 residues. Per germline, CDR1 SGHVS and CDR2 FNYEAQ. This CDR3 reads CASSFEGARETQYF. The CDR3 DNA reads as TGTGCCAGCAGCTTTGAGGGGGCGAGAGAGACCCAGTACTTC.

A few counts support this clone. The V call is TRBV2, the J call TRBJ2-7, with D perhaps matching TRBD2 (6 bases). The V gene lost 4 bases and the J gene lost 2 bases, with 9 bases spanning the gap. The CDR3 is 13 residues long. Germline V gene data show CDR1 as SNHLY and CDR2 as FYNNEI. The CDR3 sequence is CASSVGGAYEQYF. The CDR3 DNA sequence: TGTGCCAGCAGTGTGGGCGGGGCCTACGAGCAGTACTTC.

The rearrangement uses TRBV27 and TRBJ1-6; possible D gene TRBD1, 5 bases. Germline-derived CDR1 and CDR2 are MNHEY and SMNVEV (reference sequence). With 5 bases removed from V and 9 bases from J, the gap between germline ends came to 17 bases. There are 15 residues in the CDR3. CDR3 coding DNA: TGTGCCAGCAGTAATCGTGGGGGTTTGGGTTCACCCCTCCACTTT. Its translation: CASSNRGGLGSPLHF.

This chain joins TRBV6-1 and TRBJ2-3; a weak D match, TRBD2 (5 bases). Germline CDR1 MNHNS, CDR2 SASEGT. The CDR3 sequence is 18 residues long. Trimming shortened V by 4 bases and J by 2 bases, and 22 bases separated the two germline ends. DNA for the CDR3: TGTGCCAGCAGTGCCCCGGATTGGCGGGCCCCGATCACAGATACGCAGTATTTT. Its translation is CASSAPDWRAPITDTQYF.

The chain joins TRBV5-6 to TRBJ1-2; 9 nucleotides agree with TRBD1. The CDR3 loop spans 16 amino acids. After removal of 3 bases from V and 8 bases from J, the junction contained 14 bases not matched to a gene. CDR1 is SGHDT, CDR2 YYEEEE, per germline. CDR3 in amino acids: CASSWGSTGGSGGYTF. The DNA for the CDR3 is TGTGCCAGCAGCTGGGGATCTACAGGGGGCTCGGGCGGCTACACCTTC.

The chain recombines TRBV5-6 with TRBJ2-4; 12 bases match TRBD1. The ends lost 1 base at V and 8 bases at J; junction bases unmatched: 7. The CDR3 length is 16 residues. Per the germline V gene, CDR1 is SGHDT and CDR2 is YYEEEE. The CDR3 spells CASSLRGQGAGYIQYF. CDR3 in DNA: TGTGCCAGCAGCTTGAGGGGACAGGGGGCTGGGTACATTCAGTACTTC.

The chain uses TRBV4-2 and TRBJ2-7; tentative D call: TRBD1 (5 bases). Trimming cost V 0 bases and J 0 bases, with 9 bases left between them. This CDR3 is built from 15 residues. Germline-derived CDR1 and CDR2 are LGHNA and YNFKEQ. The CDR3 DNA follows: TGTGCCAGCAGCCAAGAATTGGACAACTCCTACGAGCAGTACTTC. Translating it yields CASSQELDNSYEQYF.

The genes are TRBV11-2 and TRBJ1-3; D is perhaps TRBD1 (5 bases). CDR3 size: 15 residues. Germline lookup yields CDR1 SGHAT and CDR2 FQNNGV. V was clipped by 1 base and J by 2 bases, with 9 bases between them. CDR3 protein: CASSLAVGPGNTIYF. As DNA, the CDR3 is TGTGCCAGCAGCTTAGCGGTGGGACCTGGAAACACCATATATTTT.

The V call is TRBV19, the J call TRBJ2-7; maybe TRBD1 (6 bases). V was pared by 3 bases and J by 0 bases, with 9 bases between. The CDR3 consists of 14 residues. Germline CDR1 and CDR2: LNHDA and SQIVND (reference sequence). This CDR3 is CASSIADSSYEQYF. The DNA for the CDR3 is TGTGCCAGTAGTATCGCGGACAGCTCCTACGAGCAGTACTTC.

The V gene is TRBV4-3, the J gene TRBJ2-5; perhaps TRBD1 as D (8 bases). Germline-derived CDR1 and CDR2 are LGHNA and YSLEER. CDR3 size: 16 residues. V was pared by 3 bases and J by 0 bases, with 14 bases between. Written as DNA, the CDR3 is TGCGCCAGCAGCCAGGGGGGGGACAGGAACCAAGAGACCCAGTACTTC. Translating gives CASSQGGDRNQETQYF.

This clone was observed a single time. J is TRBJ2-1 and V is TRBV18; D might be TRBD2 (6 bases). The CDR3 covers 16 residues. Trimming removed 6 bases from V and 7 bases from J, with 22 bases in between. Per germline, CDR1 KGHSH and CDR2 LQKENI. The DNA for the CDR3 is TGTGCCAGCTCCCTGCCTCGGCGGGGCTGGGGGAATGAGCAGTTCTTC. Translated: CASSLPRRGWGNEQFF.

The chain combines TRBV4-3 with TRBJ2-5; no clear D. This CDR3 is 14 amino acids long. V was pared by 0 bases and J by 0 bases, with 5 bases between. The germline V gene has CDR1 LGHNA and CDR2 YSLEER. The CDR3 here is CASSQDWHQETQYF. CDR3 DNA sequence: TGCGCCAGCAGCCAAGATTGGCACCAAGAGACCCAGTACTTC.

V and J are TRBV29-1 and TRBJ2-7; TRBD1 matches at 9 bases. There are 14 residues in the CDR3. The junction had 5 bases not matched to a gene; V was cut back by 2 bases and J by 3 bases. CDR1 and CDR2 from the germline V gene are SQVTM and ANQGSEA. The CDR3 bases are TGCAGCGTTGAACTACGGGGACAGGGCTACGAGCAGTACTTC. It yields the protein CSVELRGQGYEQYF.

The chain links TRBV7-9 to TRBJ2-3; TRBD1 matches 9 bases. Germline values: CDR1 SEHNR, CDR2 FQNEAQ (reference sequence). The junction had 9 bases not matched to a gene; V was cut back by 5 bases and J by 6 bases. CDR3 length: 15 amino acids. This chain's CDR3 is CASSPGQGETDTQYF. The CDR3 DNA is TGTGCCAGCAGCCCGGGACAGGGTGAAACGGATACGCAGTATTTT.